This is a list of T cell receptor beta chains from one sample in a study of T cells in Graves' hyperthyroidism and ophthalmopathy. TCRdb ran MiXCR on the multiplex PCR reads and lists one entry per CDR3 protein. The sample includes 200,000 to 250,000 distinct CDR3 sequences, about a sixth of them seen just once. What was sequenced was blood. The receptors shown here come from a man aged 45-65 years with Graves' hyperthyroidism. Both conserved end residues are part of each CDR3. D genes are given only for firm matches. Size tells how often a clone was seen (once, few, many) or the class of an expanded clone, and some rows leave it out.

d_call clone_size j_call v_call cdr3_nt cdr3_aa
- - TRBJ2-3 TRBV15 TGTGCCACCAGCAGAGACAGAGCGACAGATACGCAGTATTTT CATSRDRATDTQYF
TRBD2 many TRBJ2-1 TRBV19 TGTGCCAGTAGGGAACTAGCGGGACAAGGCAATGAGCAGTTCTTC CASRELAGQGNEQFF
- - TRBJ1-4 TRBV5-1 TGCGCCAGCAGCTTGAACGGGTGGGAAAAACTGTTTTTT CASSLNGWEKLFF
- many TRBJ2-3 TRBV11-2 TGTGCCAGCAGCTTAGTTCCGGGACCCTTTACCACAGATACGCAGTATTTT CASSLVPGPFTTDTQYF
TRBD2 few TRBJ2-1 TRBV19 TGTGCCAGTAGTATGGGGGGACTAGCGCCTAGCACGATCTACAATGAGCAGTTCTTC CASSMGGLAPSTIYNEQFF
TRBD2 - TRBJ2-7 TRBV20-1 TGCAGTGCTCGCCTTAGGGCGGGAGGGGGGGAGCAGTACTTC CSARLRAGGGEQYF
- many TRBJ2-5 TRBV7-8 TGTGCCAGCAGCTTAGTGGGAGCAGGGGAAGAGACCCAGTACTTC CASSLVGAGEETQYF
- many TRBJ1-2 TRBV30 TGTGCCTGGAGTCGGCCCCCCAGAGCTAACTATGGCTACACCTTC CAWSRPPRANYGYTF
- many TRBJ1-1 TRBV28 TGTGCCAGCACCACACTTTTTGAAGCTTTCTTT CASTTLFEAFF
TRBD1 many TRBJ2-1 TRBV20-1 TGCAGTGCTAGAATTCCGGGACAGGGCTCCTACAATGAGCAGTTCTTC CSARIPGQGSYNEQFF
TRBD2 many TRBJ2-7 TRBV5-1 TGCGCCAGCAGCTTGGGCTCCTATGGACTAGCAGGGGAGCAGTACTTC CASSLGSYGLAGEQYF
- few TRBJ1-6 TRBV4-1 TGCGCCAGCAGCCCCCACAGCGAAGGCGTTGATTCACCCCTCCACTTT CASSPHSEGVDSPLHF
- - TRBJ1-2 TRBV11-2 TGTGCCAGCAGCTTAGAAGGGGAGGGCTACACCTTC CASSLEGEGYTF
TRBD2 once TRBJ2-1 TRBV30 TGTGCCTGGAGTCCCGCTAGCGGGAGGTGGTACAATGAGCAGTTCTTC CAWSPASGRWYNEQFF
- - TRBJ1-1 TRBV4-2 TGTGCCAGCAGCCAAGATCTCAGGCGGACTGAAGCTTTCTTT CASSQDLRRTEAFF
TRBD1 few TRBJ2-5 TRBV5-1 TGCGCCAGCAGCTTACAGGACAGGGGGTTAGAGACCCAGTACTTC CASSLQDRGLETQYF
- - TRBJ2-2 TRBV20-1 TGCAGTGCTAGAGATTCGGGACGTTATACCGGGGAGCTGTTTTTT CSARDSGRYTGELFF
- few TRBJ1-4 TRBV6-1 TGTGCCAGCAGCCCCTCCTCGGGGCAGGGCGGGGAAAAACTGTTTTTT CASSPSSGQGGEKLFF
TRBD1 - TRBJ2-5 TRBV9 TGTGCCAGCAGCGTAAAGGGGGCGGGAGAGACCCAGTACTTC CASSVKGAGETQYF
- few TRBJ1-1 TRBV5-5 TGTGCCAGCAGCTTGGGCGACCTCCCTGAAGCTTTCTTT CASSLGDLPEAFF